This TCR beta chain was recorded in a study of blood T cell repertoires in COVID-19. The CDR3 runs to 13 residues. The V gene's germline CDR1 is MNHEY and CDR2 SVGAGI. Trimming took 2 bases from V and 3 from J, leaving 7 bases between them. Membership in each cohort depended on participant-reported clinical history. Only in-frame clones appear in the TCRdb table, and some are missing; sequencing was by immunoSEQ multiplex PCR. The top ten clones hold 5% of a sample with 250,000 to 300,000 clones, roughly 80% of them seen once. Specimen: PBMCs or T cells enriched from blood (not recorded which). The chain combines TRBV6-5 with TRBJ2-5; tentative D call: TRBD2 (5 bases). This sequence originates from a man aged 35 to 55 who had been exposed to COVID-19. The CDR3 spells CASSYIGEETQYF. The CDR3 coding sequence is TGTGCCAGCAGTTACATCGGGGAAGAGACCCAGTACTTC.